The 20 T cell receptor beta chains given below trace back to one sample, sequenced in a study of blood T cells in healthy people across ages. A sample-barcoded 5' primer and a J-beta primer mix were used in a second PCR of about 7 to 12 cycles. TCRdb independently ran MiXCR on the 5' RACE reads; one entry per CDR3 protein. The sample holds about 640,000 distinct CDR3 sequences, under 65% seen once. The source material was blood. These receptors originate from a man aged 60 to 75 in good health.

As to this clonotype: The junction does not match germline at one end; this may be a read error. The genes are TRBV6-6 and TRBJ2-3; 8 bases align to TRBD2. The CDR3 is 17 residues long. Looked up from germline, CDR1 is MNHNY and CDR2 is SVGAGI (reference sequence). The CDR3 here is CASSYSSAGGLLDTQYF. As DNA, the CDR3 is TGCGCCAGCAGTTACTCCTCGGCGGGGGGCCTTCTTGATACGCAGTATTTT.

The V call is TRBV10-3, the J call TRBJ2-4; 14 nucleotides match TRBD2. The junction had 9 bases not matched to a gene; V was cut back by 11 bases and J by 0 bases. Germline CDR1 and CDR2: ENHRY and SYGVKD. The CDR3 length is 17 residues. The CDR3 loop reads CASRPGLAGVAKNIQYF. The CDR3 DNA is TGTGCCTCCAGACCGGGACTAGCGGGGGTAGCCAAAAACATTCAGTACTTC.

The rearrangement uses TRBV7-2 and TRBJ2-4; D might be TRBD2 (6 bases). V dropped 4 bases and J dropped 5 bases, with 15 bases sitting between them. The CDR3 is 15 residues long. The germline CDR1 and CDR2 sequences are SGHTA and FQGNSA. The CDR3 bases are TGTGCCAGCAGCTCCCCGGGACTGGGTGAAAACATTCAGTACTTC. It codes for CASSSPGLGENIQYF.

This clonotype was counted only a few times. The V call is TRBV9, the J call TRBJ2-1, with TRBD2 as a possible D gene (6 bases). Between the trimmed V and J ends, which lost 0 bases and 10 bases, there was a span of 11 bases. Per germline, CDR1 SGDLS and CDR2 YYNGEE. This CDR3 region has 13 residues. The CDR3 reads CASSVGWAGEQFF. CDR3 nucleotide sequence: TGTGCCAGCAGCGTAGGGTGGGCGGGGGAGCAGTTCTTC.

This clonotype occurred once. The rearrangement joins TRBV5-1 to TRBJ2-5; D is possibly TRBD2 (6 bases). CDR3 size: 15 residues. V lost 3 bases and J 3 bases, leaving 15 bases between the germline ends. Per the germline V gene, CDR1 is SGHRS and CDR2 is YFSETQ. The CDR3 region is CASSSGTGGEETQYF. CDR3 nucleotide sequence: TGCGCCAGCAGCTCGGGGACGGGCGGGGAAGAGACCCAGTACTTC. Combining the CDR3 with reference TRBV5-1 and TRBJ2-5 gives the whole variable domain KAGVTQTPRYLIKTRGQQVTLSCSPISGHRSVSWYQQTPGQGLQFLFEYFSETQRNKGNFPGRFSGRQFSNSRSEMNVSTLELGDSALYLCASSSGTGGEETQYFGPGTRLLVL.

The gene calls are TRBV5-1 and TRBJ2-1, with D hard to call. Germline V lookup: CDR1 SGHRS, CDR2 YFSETQ. The CDR3 has 13 residues. Trimming took 1 base from V and 8 from J, leaving 10 bases between them. The chain's CDR3 is CASSLPLSDEQFF. The CDR3, as DNA: TGCGCCAGCAGCTTGCCACTATCAGATGAGCAGTTCTTC. The whole variable domain, filled in from reference TRBV5-1 and TRBJ2-1, reads KAGVTQTPRYLIKTRGQQVTLSCSPISGHRSVSWYQQTPGQGLQFLFEYFSETQRNKGNFPGRFSGRQFSNSRSEMNVSTLELGDSALYLCASSLPLSDEQFFGPGTRLTVL.

The chain carries TRBV7-6 and TRBJ2-4; D is possibly TRBD1 (6 bases). From germline, CDR1 is SGHVS and CDR2 FNYEAQ. Trimming stripped 1 base from V and 1 base from J, with 11 bases between. CDR3 length equals 16 residues. The CDR3 bases are TGTGCCAGCAGCTTAGAGGCAGGGGCTGCCAAAAACATTCAGTACTTC. It specifies CASSLEAGAAKNIQYF.

This chain connects TRBV18 to TRBJ1-1; perhaps TRBD1 as D (5 bases). The germline V gene has CDR1 KGHSH and CDR2 LQKENI. V lost 1 base and J lost 3, with 12 bases in between. CDR3 length: 15 amino acids. Written as DNA, the CDR3 is TGTGCCAGCTCACCACGTGACGGGGGGGACACTGAAGCTTTCTTT. Amino acid sequence: CASSPRDGGDTEAFF. Together with reference TRBV18 and TRBJ1-1, the CDR3 gives the full variable domain: NAGVMQNPRHLVRRRGQEARLRCSPMKGHSHVYWYRQLPEEGLKFMVYLQKENIIDESGMPKERFSAEFPKEGPSILRIQQVVRGDSAAYFCASSPRDGGDTEAFFGQGTRLTVV.

This sequence joins TRBV12-3 or TRBV12-4 and TRBJ2-6; 7 bases map to TRBD1. CDR3 length equals 17 residues. The V and J ends lost 3 bases and 2 bases, in that order; junction bases with no gene match: 7. As DNA, the CDR3 is TGTGCCAGCAGTTTCGACAGGGTTCTCGCTGGGGCCAACGTCCTGACTTTC. Translated, it gives CASSFDRVLAGANVLTF.

A few counts support this clonotype. This rearrangement joins TRBV21-1 to TRBJ1-1; TRBD1, the table's D call, was not compared with the DNA. TRBV21-1 counts as a pseudogene. CDR3 length equals 15 residues. DNA for the CDR3: TGTGCCAGCAGCAAAACAGGGGGCCCAGGCACTGAAGCTTTCTTT. Protein sequence: CASSKTGGPGTEAFF.

The chain carries TRBV2 and TRBJ2-2; 9 positions agree with TRBD2. The germline V gene encodes CDR1 SNHLY and CDR2 FYNNEI. Losses at the gene ends were 6 bases for V and 0 bases for J; bases not matched to a gene: 8. The CDR3 is 17 residues long. The CDR3 sequence is CASSRLAAPTNTGELFF. As DNA, the CDR3 is TGTGCCAGCAGCAGACTAGCGGCGCCAACGAACACCGGGGAGCTGTTTTTT. The variable domain in full, with the rest retrieved from reference TRBV2 and TRBJ2-2, is EPEVTQTPSHQVTQMGQEVILRCVPISNHLYFYWYRQILGQKVEFLVSFYNNEISEKSEIFDDQFSVERPDGSNFTLKIRSTKLEDSAMYFCASSRLAAPTNTGELFFGEGSRLTVL.

The chain couples TRBV6-5 to TRBJ2-5; 8 positions match TRBD2. The ends lost 3 bases at V and 4 bases at J; junction bases unmatched: 10. From germline, CDR1 is MNHEY and CDR2 SVGAGI. The CDR3 is 16 amino acids. The CDR3 DNA follows: TGTGCCAGCAGTTATTCGGCGGGGGGCCTTGGAGAGACCCAGTACTTC. It codes for CASSYSAGGLGETQYF.

V gene TRBV9 combines with J gene TRBJ2-7, with D possibly being TRBD2 (5 bases). This CDR3 contains 14 residues. Germline V lookup: CDR1 SGDLS, CDR2 YYNGEE. The V end lost 0 bases, the J end lost 6 bases, and 13 bases lay between the germline ends. This chain's CDR3 is CASSVGGWGAEQYF. In DNA form, the CDR3 reads TGTGCCAGCAGCGTAGGAGGCTGGGGAGCCGAGCAGTACTTC.

This chain joins TRBV3-1 and TRBJ2-5, with 9 bases fitting TRBD1. Per germline, CDR1 LGHDT and CDR2 YNNKEL (reference sequence). This CDR3 is 17 amino acids long. J gave up 5 bases and V 0 bases, and 10 bases lay outside the gene matches. This chain's CDR3 is CASSQDLGMDRGETQYF. CDR3 nucleotides: TGTGCCAGCAGCCAAGATCTGGGTATGGACAGGGGCGAGACCCAGTACTTC.

This clonotype was detected many times. The J gene is TRBJ2-3, the V gene TRBV6-6, with TRBD2 matching 15 bases. V shed 3 bases, J shed 3 bases, and the junction held 1 base outside the gene matches. Germline assignment: CDR1 MNHNY and CDR2 SVGAGI (reference sequence). CDR3 length: 16 amino acids. The CDR3 protein is CASSYGTSGGTDTQYF. CDR3 sequence (DNA): TGTGCCAGCAGTTATGGGACTAGCGGGGGGACAGATACGCAGTATTTT.

V is TRBV7-2 and J is TRBJ2-3; 9 bases are a match to TRBD1. CDR3 length: 16 amino acids. Germline CDR1 SGHTA, CDR2 FQGNSA. With 5 bases clipped from V and 2 bases from J, the junction kept 8 bases outside the gene matches. The DNA for the CDR3 is TGTGCCAGCAGCCTCGGGACAGGGTCTTTCACAGATACGCAGTATTTT. It translates to CASSLGTGSFTDTQYF.

This sequence joins TRBV2 and TRBJ2-3, with a tentative D call TRBD2 (6 bases). The CDR3 loop spans 14 amino acids. From germline, CDR1 is SNHLY and CDR2 FYNNEI. V lost 7 bases to trimming and J lost 1 base, with 12 bases between them. DNA for the CDR3: TGTGCCAGCATAAGTTGGGGGGGCACAGATACGCAGTATTTT. Translation: CASISWGGTDTQYF.

The chain combines TRBV15 with TRBJ2-5, with D uncertain. The CDR3 has 13 residues. The germline V gene encodes CDR1 LNHNV and CDR2 YYDKDF (reference sequence). Trimming removed 2 bases from V and 2 bases from J, with 6 bases in between. The CDR3 bases are TGTGCCACCAGCAGAAGTGGTCAAGAGACCCAGTACTTC. It translates to CATSRSGQETQYF.

The sample holds many counts of this clonotype. The chain uses TRBV7-2 and TRBJ2-7; maybe TRBD2 (6 bases). CDR3 length: 13 residues. V lost 4 bases, J lost 3 bases, and 10 bases lay in between. Germline V lookup: CDR1 SGHTA, CDR2 FQGNSA. As DNA, the CDR3 is TGTGCCAGCAGCTGGAGGGTGGACTACGAGCAGTACTTC. Amino acids: CASSWRVDYEQYF.

J is TRBJ2-6 and V is TRBV5-5, with D uncertain. The germline V gene encodes CDR1 SGHKS and CDR2 YYEKEE (reference sequence). V was cut by 2 bases and J by 3 bases, with 6 bases left in between. The CDR3 runs to 14 residues. The CDR3 bases are TGTGCCAGCAGCTTCCGGGTTGGGGCCAACGTCCTGACTTTC. It yields the protein CASSFRVGANVLTF.